This TCR beta chain emerged from a study of STAT5B mutations in CD4+ large granular lymphocyte leukemia (dated by TCRdb to between 2021 and 2024). With regard to the full study: Among the healthy controls, the CDR3 'QG' motif was associated with a particular HLA allele. The study compared the TCRbeta repertoires of patients with CD4+ T-cell large granular lymphocyte leukemia against those of healthy blood donors. The purity of purified fractions was confirmed by flow cytometry on FACSCanto II or FACSVerse to exceed 95% among lymphocytes.

TCRbeta rearrangements were sequenced from genomic DNA using the immunoSEQ assay at survey resolution. The authors processed their data as follows. In the TCR sequencing data, the lowest productive clonotype frequency that could be detected was 2.59 x 10-5. Analyses included only productive TCRbeta rearrangements, meaning complete and in-frame sequences. Sample clonality was computed as Simpson clonality in the immunoSEQ Analyzer version 3.0. Based on frequency, clones were grouped as very rare, small, medium, large (1-20%) or hyperexpanded (>20%). Generation probabilities were estimated with OLGA 1.2.3, V-gene circos plots were made with VDJtools, specificities were looked up in VDJdb, and CDR3 motifs were identified with GLIPH. TCRdb obtained this table from immuneACCESS and retained in-frame rearrangements with V and J assigned. These tables miss some clones; where compared with another copy, unresolved V genes account for less than half of the shortfall, and the remainder is unexplained. V and J calls and clone size follow that table, whereas D and trimming were derived from the DNA. The sample contains 31,000 or so clones, about 70% of them found a single time. The top ten clonotypes cover roughly 0.31% of the sample.

Study-wide conclusions, independent of this receptor: CD4-sorted patient repertoires appeared more clonal than healthy CD4+ repertoires, and this difference persisted after removing the putative leukemic clones. Main leukemic clonotypes were private to each patient, although 20% to 25% of the main leukemic clonotypes were found at low frequency in the non-leukemic repertoires of other patients. The data were not HLA-matched, and the relatively small sample size could explain the higher clonality seen in CD4+ compared with CD8+ T-LGLL.

Worth noting for this clone: This clone's antigen is unknown. It has no much larger one-base neighbor in the sample; base qualities were not kept.

Healthy controls were 35 to 40 blood donors whose buffy coats came from the Finnish Red Cross blood service. All TCR-sequenced material derived from peripheral blood: patient blood samples and healthy donor buffy coats. Ficoll-Hypaque gradient centrifugation was used to isolate peripheral blood mononuclear cells. Magnetic purification was used to isolate CD4+ cells from the buffy coats of the healthy controls. The Gentra Puregene Cell and Tissue kit was used for genomic DNA extraction, and quantification was performed on a Qubit 2.0 fluorometer. The sequence derives from a human donor in good health. The sequencing sample was made of CD4+ T cells from blood buffy coats.

The CDR3 in this case is CATQEIYEQYF. The DNA reads as follows: TGTGCCACACAGGAGATCTACGAGCAGTACTTC. The sequence is built from TRBV10-3 and TRBJ2-7; tentative D gene TRBD1, with 5 bases matching. The CDR3, cysteine through phenylalanine, is 11 amino acids long. The CDR3 DNA has 33 bases and is translated from base 1. Relative to germline, V is 10 bases shorter and J is 3 bases shorter, with 10 bases between their ends. CDR1 and CDR2, looked up from the germline V gene, are ENHRY and SYGVKD.